This is a list of T cell receptor beta chains from one sample in a study of vaccination and CD4 T cells after COVID-19. TCRdb re-derived calls from the PCR reads in MiXCR, one entry per CDR3 protein. The sample lists 21,000 or so distinct CDR3 sequences, around half occurring once. What these receptors recognize is not known. Sequences were obtained from CD4+ T cells from blood, cultured in vitro. All receptors derive from a human donor who had recovered from COVID-19. Both conserved end residues are part of each CDR3. A D gene is named only where the DNA matches it firmly. Clone size is shown for a subset of rows, as once, few, many or a class of expanded clone.

V	J	D	size	CDR3	DNA
TRBV29-1	TRBJ2-3	TRBD1	few	CSVVIGTGVSTDTQYF	TGCAGCGTTGTTATTGGGACAGGGGTGTCCACAGATACGCAGTATTTT
TRBV6-2/TRBV6-3	TRBJ1-5	NA	NA	CASSYDGNQPQHF	TGTGCCAGCAGTTACGACGGCAATCAGCCCCAGCATTTT
TRBV21-1	TRBJ2-5	NA	NA	CASSKPGHKETQYF	TGTGCCAGCAGCAAACCTGGACATAAGGAGACCCAGTACTTC
TRBV20-1	TRBJ2-3	TRBD1	NA	CSVVLYRDRGNIGTDTQYF	TGCAGTGTGGTGCTTTATAGGGACAGGGGGAATATAGGCACAGATACGCAGTATTTT
TRBV10-1	TRBJ1-1	NA	NA	CASSEYGSEAFF	TGCGCCAGCAGTGAATACGGTTCTGAAGCTTTCTTT
TRBV24-1	TRBJ2-3	NA	few	CAASRGTQPDTQYF	TGTGCCGCATCAAGGGGTACCCAGCCAGATACGCAGTATTTT
TRBV11-2	TRBJ2-2	NA	NA	CASSLGGAPPGELFF	TGTGCCAGCAGCCTCGGGGGAGCCCCGCCCGGGGAGCTGTTTTTT
TRBV29-1	TRBJ2-1	TRBD1	once	CSVEKGQGTNEQFF	TGCAGCGTTGAAAAAGGACAGGGGACGAATGAGCAGTTCTTC
TRBV7-9	TRBJ2-4	TRBD1	few	CASSQGQGLAKNIQYF	TGTGCCAGCAGCCAAGGACAGGGCCTAGCCAAAAACATTCAGTACTTC
TRBV7-3	TRBJ2-1	TRBD1	NA	CASSSGQGNNEQFF	TGTGCCAGCAGCTCCGGACAGGGCAACAATGAGCAGTTCTTC
TRBV20-1	TRBJ1-6	NA	few	CSARDGGGSESPLHF	TGCAGTGCTAGAGATGGGGGGGGGTCCGAATCACCCCTCCACTTT
TRBV10-1	TRBJ1-2	NA	few	CASSESGSYGYTF	TGCGCCAGCAGTGAGTCGGGAAGCTATGGCTACACCTTC
TRBV4-1	TRBJ2-5	NA	NA	CASSPPGDLSGETQYF	TGCGCCAGCAGTCCTCCGGGGGACCTCAGCGGGGAGACCCAGTACTTC
TRBV2	TRBJ1-5	NA	NA	CASSADQPQHF	TGTGCCAGCAGTGCGGATCAGCCCCAGCATTTT
TRBV20-1	TRBJ1-4	NA	few	CSARLTVNEKLFF	TGCAGTGCTAGGTTGACAGTGAATGAAAAACTGTTTTTT
TRBV27	TRBJ1-2	TRBD1	NA	CASRPTGGAGGYTF	TGTGCCAGCAGACCTACAGGGGGCGCAGGCGGCTACACCTTC
TRBV7-6	TRBJ1-1	NA	NA	CASSRLVGGMNTEAFF	TGTGCCAGCAGCCGATTAGTGGGGGGGATGAACACTGAAGCTTTCTTT
TRBV21-1	TRBJ1-6	NA	NA	CASSPRQGISPLHF	TGTGCCAGCAGCCCGCGACAGGGGATTTCACCCCTCCACTTT
TRBV12-3/TRBV12-4	TRBJ1-1	TRBD1	NA	CASSLLRQGAPNTEAFF	TGTGCCAGCAGTTTGCTGCGACAGGGGGCGCCGAACACTGAAGCTTTCTTT
TRBV20-1	TRBJ2-2	NA	NA	CSAPLYAAFNTGELFF	TGCAGTGCACCCCTCTACGCGGCATTTAACACCGGGGAGCTGTTTTTT
TRBV27	TRBJ2-1	TRBD2	NA	CASSLSASGYNEQFF	TGTGCCAGCAGTTTATCGGCTAGCGGTTACAATGAGCAGTTCTTC
TRBV20-1	TRBJ2-1	NA	NA	CSATLLDIYNEQFF	TGCAGTGCTACCCTTCTGGACATTTACAATGAGCAGTTCTTC
TRBV7-2	TRBJ2-2	NA	medium-sized	CASSFTQGGTGELFF	TGTGCCAGCAGCTTCACACAGGGAGGGACCGGGGAGCTGTTTTTT
TRBV27	TRBJ1-2	NA	NA	CAIKMDKGYTF	TGTGCCATAAAAATGGACAAAGGCTACACCTTC
TRBV7-6	TRBJ1-5	NA	NA	CASSATDSRVYQPQHF	TGTGCCAGCAGCGCCACCGACAGCAGGGTTTATCAGCCCCAGCATTTT
TRBV6-1	TRBJ2-2	NA	once	CASSTFTGELFF	TGTGCCAGCAGTACTTTCACCGGGGAGCTGTTTTTT
TRBV7-9	TRBJ1-2	NA	NA	CASSPILIGYGYTF	TGTGCCAGCAGCCCCATCCTGATAGGGTATGGCTACACCTTC
TRBV10-2	TRBJ2-5	NA	few	CASSGTLPWGPTLSYGTQYF	TGCGCCAGCAGTGGGACTCTCCCTTGGGGACCCACTTTGTCGTACGGGACCCAGTACTTC
TRBV27	TRBJ2-5	TRBD2	NA	CASTSYRTSGKETQYF	TGTGCCAGCACCTCTTACCGGACTAGCGGGAAAGAGACCCAGTACTTC
TRBV5-1	TRBJ2-1	TRBD1	once	CASSLDRGNSYNEQFF	TGCGCCAGCAGCTTGGACAGGGGGAATTCCTACAATGAGCAGTTCTTC
TRBV7-9	TRBJ2-5	TRBD2	few	CASSQVGGKETQYF	TGTGCCAGCAGCCAGGTGGGGGGGAAGGAGACCCAGTACTTC
TRBV24-1	TRBJ1-5	NA	NA	CATSRDNNQPQHF	TGTGCCACCAGCCGGGACAACAATCAGCCCCAGCATTTT
TRBV7-2	TRBJ1-2	NA	NA	CASSLDQQAIYGYTF	TGTGCCAGCAGCTTAGATCAACAGGCCATTTATGGCTACACCTTC
TRBV5-1	TRBJ2-5	NA	NA	CASSLEGRLFKETQYF	TGCGCCAGCAGCTTGGAGGGCAGGCTTTTTAAGGAGACCCAGTACTTC